The source of this T cell receptor (beta chain) is a study of CD8 T cells in ankylosing spondylitis. Regarding the study as a whole: The authors found the disease-linked clones to be CD8+ and relatively rare in peripheral blood. Reportedly, significant enrichment of disease-linked clones occurred in matched ankylosing spondylitis synovial fluid.

This clonotype came up many times. No antigen is known for it. TCRdb re-called the 5' RACE reads through MiXCR, storing one row per CDR3 protein. The repertoire includes some 220,000 distinct CDR3 sequences, over 9.5% of them detected once, and 2.6% sits in the top ten. The CDR3 covers 15 residues. The V and J ends lost 1 base and 4 bases respectively, with 11 bases between them. Germline CDR1 is LGHDT and CDR2 is YNNKEL (reference sequence). Sequencing was carried out using blood, either unsorted or a sorted T cell fraction (not recorded which). The receptor was isolated from a male donor with ankylosing spondylitis or in good health (not recorded which). The chain has TRBV3-1 and TRBJ1-5; weak D call: TRBD1 (5 bases). DNA of the CDR3: TGTGCCAGCAGCCAAGGTCTCTGGGGGAATCAGCCCCAGCATTTT. The encoded protein is CASSQGLWGNQPQHF.